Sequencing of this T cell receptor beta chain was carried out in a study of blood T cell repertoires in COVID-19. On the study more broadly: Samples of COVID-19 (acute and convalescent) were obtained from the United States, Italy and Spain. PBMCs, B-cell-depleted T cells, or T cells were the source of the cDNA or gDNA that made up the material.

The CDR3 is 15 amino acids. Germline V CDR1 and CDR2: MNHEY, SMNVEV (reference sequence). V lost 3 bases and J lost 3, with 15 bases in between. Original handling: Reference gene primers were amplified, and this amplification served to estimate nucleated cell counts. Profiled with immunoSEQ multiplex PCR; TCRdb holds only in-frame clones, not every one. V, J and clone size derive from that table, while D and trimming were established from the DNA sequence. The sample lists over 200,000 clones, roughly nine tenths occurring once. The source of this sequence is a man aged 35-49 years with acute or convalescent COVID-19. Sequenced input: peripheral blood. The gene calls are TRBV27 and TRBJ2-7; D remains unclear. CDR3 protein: CASSLHPASFYEQYF. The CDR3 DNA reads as TGTGCCAGCAGTTTGCACCCGGCTAGTTTCTACGAGCAGTACTTC.